One sample yielded the 21 T cell receptor beta chains listed below, sequenced in a study of blood T cell repertoires in COVID-19. TCRdb's copy holds only in-frame clones and misses some; the assay was immunoSEQ multiplex PCR. The data hold some 250,000 clones, with about 83% observed a single time. The sample comprised peripheral blood. The receptor source for this set is an older man with acute or convalescent COVID-19.

The V and J genes are TRBV4-1 and TRBJ2-3, with a weak D call TRBD2 (6 bases). Germline CDR1 and CDR2: MGHRA and YSYEKL. Trimming cost V 0 bases and J 4 bases, with 17 bases left between them. This CDR3 has 17 residues. CDR3 sequence reads: CASSQDQGGGMADTQYF. CDR3 sequence (DNA): TGCGCCAGCAGCCAAGATCAGGGTGGGGGGATGGCAGATACGCAGTATTTT.

V and J are TRBV6-5 and TRBJ1-6; TRBD1 is a possible D gene (6 bases). The CDR3 covers 14 residues. From germline, CDR1 is MNHEY and CDR2 SVGAGI. The V and J ends lost 7 bases and 6 bases respectively, with 13 bases between them. The CDR3 reads CASKDVGGNSPLHF. The DNA for the CDR3 is TGTGCCAGCAAAGATGTAGGGGGTAATTCACCCCTCCACTTT.

The genes are TRBV6-1 and TRBJ1-5; 8 positions match TRBD1. CDR3 length: 16 amino acids. The junction had 5 bases not matched to a gene; V was cut back by 3 bases and J by 1 base. CDR1 is MNHNS, CDR2 SASEGT, per germline. The CDR3 loop is CASSDVTGVSNQPQHF. CDR3 in DNA: TGTGCCAGCAGTGACGTGACAGGGGTGAGCAATCAGCCCCAGCATTTT.

The CDR3 loop reads CASSLDIAYEQYF. CDR3 sequence (DNA): TGTGCCAGCAGCTTAGATATCGCCTACGAGCAGTACTTC. The chain combines TRBV7-2 with TRBJ2-7; D ambiguous. Germline-derived CDR1 and CDR2 are SGHTA and FQGNSA. Trimming removed 1 base from V and 2 bases from J, with 6 bases in between. This CDR3 is built from 13 residues.

J is TRBJ2-1 and V is TRBV19, with TRBD2 matching over 10 bases. The CDR3 totals 15 residues. Germline V gene data show CDR1 as LNHDA and CDR2 as SQIVND (reference sequence). Trimming took 3 bases from V and 8 from J; bases not matched to a gene: 7. The CDR3 region has the DNA TGTGCCAGTAGTATGTGGCTAGCGGGGGTCCATGAGCAGTTCTTC. Its translation: CASSMWLAGVHEQFF.

V and J are TRBV19 and TRBJ2-6; 11 nucleotides match TRBD1. Germline trimming cut 8 bases from V and 0 bases from J; bases unmatched to any gene: 6. The germline V gene has CDR1 LNHDA and CDR2 SQIVND (reference sequence). The CDR3 loop spans 17 amino acids. CDR3 protein: CASQIGTGGSGANVLTF. The CDR3 DNA reads TGTGCCAGTCAAATCGGGACAGGGGGCTCTGGGGCCAACGTCCTGACTTTC.

The V call is TRBV3-1 (or the pseudogene TRBV3-2), the J call TRBJ2-1; D is unresolved. V dropped 3 bases and J dropped 7 bases, with 13 bases sitting between them. Germline lookup yields CDR1 LGHDT and CDR2 YNNKEL (reference sequence). The CDR3 runs 14 residues. CDR3 region: CASSQQVIDNEQFF. The CDR3 nucleotides read TGTGCCAGCAGCCAGCAGGTCATAGATAATGAGCAGTTCTTC.

V is TRBV19 and J is TRBJ2-2; 9 bases fit TRBD2. The germline gives CDR1 LNHDA, CDR2 SQIVND (reference sequence). The CDR3 contains 16 residues. With 5 bases clipped from V and 4 bases from J, the junction kept 8 bases outside the gene matches. The CDR3, as DNA: TGTGCCAGTAGTGGTCTAGCGGGAACCAGCACCGGGGAGCTGTTTTTT. It codes for CASSGLAGTSTGELFF.

The gene calls are TRBV4-1 and TRBJ2-1; D remains ambiguous. Germline loops: CDR1 MGHRA, CDR2 YSYEKL. This CDR3 comprises 15 residues. Deletions cut 0 bases from V and 2 bases from J, with 8 bases between. CDR3 DNA: TGCGCCAGCAGCCAAGATGGGCAGCCCTACAATGAGCAGTTCTTC. Translating gives CASSQDGQPYNEQFF.

The CDR3 loop is CASSTRSQATQYF. CDR3 DNA: TGTGCCAGCAGTACCCGGTCCCAGGCTACGCAGTATTTT. The chain employs TRBV6-5 and TRBJ2-3; no firm D call. V was trimmed by 5 bases and J by 8 bases, leaving 14 bases between them. The CDR3 has 13 residues. CDR1 is MNHEY and CDR2 is SVGAGI in the germline V gene.

CDR3 DNA sequence: TGTGCCAGTAGCGAACAAGTGAACACTGAAGCTTTCTTT. Residues: CASSEQVNTEAFF. The chain employs TRBV19 and TRBJ1-1; D uncertain. CDR3 size: 13 residues. The ends were cut back, 6 bases at V and 0 bases at J, with 8 bases in the middle. Germline values: CDR1 LNHDA, CDR2 SQIVND (reference sequence).

The genes are TRBV7-2 and TRBJ1-6; TRBD1 matches 8 bases. V shed 5 bases and J 6 bases; nucleotides not matched to a gene: 6. Germline V gene lookup returns CDR1 SGHTA and CDR2 FQGNSA. The CDR3 is 15 residues long. CDR3 coding DNA: TGTGCCAGCAGCATAGGACAGGGCGCTAATTCACCCCTCCACTTT. This translates into CASSIGQGANSPLHF.

The chain couples TRBV18 to TRBJ1-4, with D possibly being TRBD1 (6 bases). Germline CDR1 reads KGHSH; CDR2 reads LQKENI. This CDR3 comprises 15 residues. V lost 1 base to trimming and J lost 2 bases, with 8 bases between them. The DNA of the CDR3 is TGTGCCAGCTCACCACAGGGGGGGACTAATGAAAAACTGTTTTTT. Amino acid sequence: CASSPQGGTNEKLFF. Looking up the rest from reference TRBV18 and TRBJ1-4 gives the full variable domain: NAGVMQNPRHLVRRRGQEARLRCSPMKGHSHVYWYRQLPEEGLKFMVYLQKENIIDESGMPKERFSAEFPKEGPSILRIQQVVRGDSAAYFCASSPQGGTNEKLFFGSGTQLSVL.

The CDR3 protein is CASSQVGDREQDEQFF. The CDR3 DNA reads TGCGCCAGCAGCCAAGTAGGGGACAGGGAACAGGATGAGCAGTTCTTC. The V and J genes are TRBV4-1 and TRBJ2-1; 9 bases line up with TRBD1. Losses at the gene ends were 1 base for V and 8 bases for J; bases not matched to a gene: 9. This CDR3 is 16 amino acids long. CDR1 is MGHRA, CDR2 YSYEKL, per germline.

V gene TRBV2 combines with J gene TRBJ1-2; D is possibly TRBD1 (6 bases). CDR1 SNHLY and CDR2 FYNNEI come from the germline V gene. The V end lost 3 bases, the J end lost 3 bases, and 8 bases lay between the germline ends. This CDR3 comprises 13 residues. CDR3 bases: TGTGCCAGCAGTGAGTCAGGGGACTATGGCTACACCTTC. It is translated as CASSESGDYGYTF.

The chain carries TRBV6-1 and TRBJ2-7, with 8 positions matching TRBD2. With V trimmed by 1 base and J by 0 bases, 5 bases remained unmatched. The germline V gene encodes CDR1 MNHNS and CDR2 SASEGT. The CDR3 loop spans 16 amino acids. The CDR3 loop is CASSEVGGGSSYEQYF. The CDR3 region has the DNA TGTGCCAGCAGTGAAGTCGGCGGGGGGAGCTCCTACGAGCAGTACTTC.

V usage is TRBV7-2 and J usage is TRBJ2-1; 11 nucleotides match TRBD2. The germline V gene encodes CDR1 SGHTA and CDR2 FQGNSA. This CDR3 is 19 amino acids long. The ends lost 2 bases at V and 0 bases at J; junction bases unmatched: 9. The CDR3 nucleotides are TGTGCCAGCAGCTTAATTCGGCTAGCGGGGGGTAGCTCCTACAATGAGCAGTTCTTC. Its protein is CASSLIRLAGGSSYNEQFF.

The gene calls are TRBV5-1 and TRBJ2-3; TRBD2 matches at 8 bases. CDR1 is SGHRS, CDR2 YFSETQ, per germline. The CDR3 runs to 14 residues. V dropped 2 bases and J dropped 5; count of bases not matched to a gene: 4. The chain's CDR3 is CASSFSAGGDTQYF. The DNA of the CDR3 is TGCGCCAGCAGCTTCTCTGCGGGGGGAGATACGCAGTATTTT.

The chain employs TRBV9 and TRBJ2-5; 9 nucleotides agree with TRBD1. Germline V gives CDR1 SGDLS, CDR2 YYNGEE. The CDR3 has 14 residues. Trimming removed 2 bases from V and 2 bases from J; junction bases left unmatched: 1. CDR3 residues: CASSVGQGQETQYF. The CDR3 DNA is TGTGCCAGCAGCGTTGGACAGGGGCAAGAGACCCAGTACTTC.

The rearrangement links TRBV19 to TRBJ2-5, with D tentatively TRBD1 (7 bases). This CDR3 has 16 residues. Trimming stripped 7 bases from V and 5 bases from J, with 23 bases between. From germline, CDR1 is LNHDA and CDR2 SQIVND (reference sequence). The DNA of the CDR3 is TGTGCCAGTACCCTGGCGGGGTGGACAGGTCGGGAGACCCAGTACTTC. It specifies CASTLAGWTGRETQYF.

This chain joins TRBV5-1 and TRBJ1-2; 9 bases match TRBD1. The CDR3 has 14 residues. CDR1 is SGHRS and CDR2 is YFSETQ in the germline V gene. V was clipped by 0 bases and J by 5 bases; unmatched bases: 2. CDR3 in DNA: TGCGCCAGCAGCTTGGTAGACAGGGGGTATGGCTACACCTTC. Residues: CASSLVDRGYGYTF. The full variable domain, completed using reference TRBV5-1 and TRBJ1-2, is KAGVTQTPRYLIKTRGQQVTLSCSPISGHRSVSWYQQTPGQGLQFLFEYFSETQRNKGNFPGRFSGRQFSNSRSEMNVSTLELGDSALYLCASSLVDRGYGYTFGSGTRLTVV.